This T cell receptor beta chain was identified in a study of shared clonotypes between healthy human individuals. With V trimmed by 0 bases and J by 3 bases, 10 bases remained unmatched. This CDR3 is 17 amino acids long. Germline-derived CDR1 and CDR2 are SGHRS and YFSETQ. The test was conducted at deep level. Assay: immunoSEQ multiplex PCR; the TCRdb copy retains only in-frame clones and omits some. The sample lists millions of clones, more than 85% occurring once. Donors comprised healthy HIV-negative adults lacking recent acute infections or vaccinations. The clonotype originates from a man aged 18 to 35 in good health. Some clones in this sample may be carry-over from other donors' samples. This sequence joins TRBV5-1 and TRBJ2-7; TRBD1 agrees at 9 bases. Source material: naive CD4+ T cells from PBMCs. As to subset: CD45RA+ positively selected. The CDR3 is CASSLVPSGTGNYEQYF. CDR3 in DNA: TGCGCCAGCAGCTTGGTTCCCTCCGGGACAGGGAACTACGAGCAGTACTTC.